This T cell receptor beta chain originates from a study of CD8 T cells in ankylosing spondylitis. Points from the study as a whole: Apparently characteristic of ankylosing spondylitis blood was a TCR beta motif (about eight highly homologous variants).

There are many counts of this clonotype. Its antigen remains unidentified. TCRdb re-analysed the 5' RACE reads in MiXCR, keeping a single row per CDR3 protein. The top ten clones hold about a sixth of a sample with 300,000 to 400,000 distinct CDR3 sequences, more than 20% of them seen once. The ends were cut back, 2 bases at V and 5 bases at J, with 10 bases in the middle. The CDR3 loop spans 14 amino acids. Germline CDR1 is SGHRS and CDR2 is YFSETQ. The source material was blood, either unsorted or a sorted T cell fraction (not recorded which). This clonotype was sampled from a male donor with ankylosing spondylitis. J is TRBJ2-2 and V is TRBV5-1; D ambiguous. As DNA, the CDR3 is TGCGCCAGCAGCTTAAGATTGGGGACCGGGGAGCTGTTTTTT. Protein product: CASSLRLGTGELFF. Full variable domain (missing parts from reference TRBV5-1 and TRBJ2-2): KAGVTQTPRYLIKTRGQQVTLSCSPISGHRSVSWYQQTPGQGLQFLFEYFSETQRNKGNFPGRFSGRQFSNSRSEMNVSTLELGDSALYLCASSLRLGTGELFFGEGSRLTVL.